The 10 T cell receptor beta chains reported below all come from one sample, sequenced in a study of blood T cell repertoires in COVID-19. The assay was immunoSEQ multiplex PCR, and TCRdb's table has in-frame clones only and misses some. This sample has 250,000 to 300,000 clones; about 88% occur once, and the top ten carry 3.6%. The sequencing input was peripheral blood. The origin of the receptors is a man younger than 35 with active or convalescent COVID-19.

V gene TRBV3-1 (or the pseudogene TRBV3-2) combines with J gene TRBJ2-3, with D perhaps TRBD2 (6 bases). Trimming removed 0 bases from V and 6 bases from J, with 19 bases in between. The CDR3 sequence is 17 residues long. Germline assignment: CDR1 LGHDT and CDR2 YNNKEL (reference sequence). CDR3 DNA sequence: TGTGCCAGCAGCCAAGAGCTGGCGGGAACTATTGGGGATACGCAGTATTTT. Amino acid sequence: CASSQELAGTIGDTQYF.

The CDR3 reads CASSLDGDMTNEQFF. The CDR3 DNA is TGCGCCAGCAGCTTGGACGGAGATATGACCAATGAGCAGTTCTTC. The gene calls are TRBV5-1 and TRBJ2-1; D gene unclear. Per germline, CDR1 SGHRS and CDR2 YFSETQ. V was pared by 0 bases and J by 6 bases, with 13 bases between. This CDR3 has 15 residues. Together with reference TRBV5-1 and TRBJ2-1, the CDR3 gives the full variable domain: KAGVTQTPRYLIKTRGQQVTLSCSPISGHRSVSWYQQTPGQGLQFLFEYFSETQRNKGNFPGRFSGRQFSNSRSEMNVSTLELGDSALYLCASSLDGDMTNEQFFGPGTRLTVL.

The chain combines TRBV19 with TRBJ2-7; 7 nucleotides line up with TRBD1. This CDR3 has 15 amino acids. Losses at the gene ends were 5 bases for V and 2 bases for J; bases not matched to a gene: 9. The germline gives CDR1 LNHDA, CDR2 SQIVND (reference sequence). The CDR3 reads CASSYVLRGPYEQYF. The CDR3 DNA reads TGTGCCAGTAGTTACGTCTTAAGGGGGCCCTACGAGCAGTACTTC.

The V call is TRBV12-5, the J call TRBJ2-3, with 12 bases matching TRBD2. Germline values: CDR1 LGHNT, CDR2 FRNRAP. The CDR3 is made up of 18 amino acids. V shed 3 bases and J 1 base; nucleotides not matched to a gene: 8. CDR3 protein: CASGFSLAGGPGTDTQYF. The CDR3 DNA follows: TGTGCTAGTGGTTTTAGTCTAGCGGGAGGGCCCGGCACAGATACGCAGTATTTT. Full variable domain (missing parts from reference TRBV12-5 and TRBJ2-3): DARVTQTPRHKVTEMGQEVTMRCQPILGHNTVFWYRQTMMQGLELLAYFRNRAPLDDSGMPKDRFSAEMPDATLATLKIQPSEPRDSAVYFCASGFSLAGGPGTDTQYFGPGTRLTVL.

This chain joins TRBV4-2 and TRBJ2-7; no firm D call. The CDR3 consists of 12 residues. CDR1 LGHNA and CDR2 YNFKEQ come from the germline V gene. V was shortened by 2 bases and J by 7 bases, with 9 bases between the two germline ends. The CDR3 spells CASSQHFREQYF. CDR3 DNA sequence: TGTGCCAGCAGCCAACACTTCCGGGAGCAGTACTTC.

The rearrangement uses TRBV5-1 and TRBJ1-2, with a weak D call TRBD1 (5 bases). Germline CDR1 is SGHRS and CDR2 is YFSETQ. Trimming stripped 4 bases from V and 3 bases from J, with 19 bases between. CDR3 size: 16 residues. The CDR3 sequence: CASSRGGLVDDYGYTF. DNA for the CDR3: TGCGCCAGCAGCCGGGGGGGATTGGTGGATGACTATGGCTACACCTTC. Looking up the rest from reference TRBV5-1 and TRBJ1-2 gives the full variable domain: KAGVTQTPRYLIKTRGQQVTLSCSPISGHRSVSWYQQTPGQGLQFLFEYFSETQRNKGNFPGRFSGRQFSNSRSEMNVSTLELGDSALYLCASSRGGLVDDYGYTFGSGTRLTVV.

The chain is built from TRBV6-6 and TRBJ2-5; 11 bases match TRBD2. The CDR3 covers 15 residues. V trimming: 9 bases; J trimming: 2 bases; junction bases outside the gene matches: 8. Germline V gene lookup returns CDR1 MNHNY and CDR2 SVGAGI (reference sequence). CDR3 DNA: TGTGCCAGTAAGACTAGCGGGGACTCTCAAGAGACCCAGTACTTC. It encodes CASKTSGDSQETQYF.

This rearrangement joins TRBV5-4 to TRBJ2-3; 9 bases fit TRBD2. V was pared by 3 bases and J by 3 bases, with 5 bases of the junction left unmatched. This CDR3 comprises 15 residues. Per the germline V gene, CDR1 is SGHNT and CDR2 is YYREEE (reference sequence). CDR3 residues: CASSSKREATDTQYF. The DNA of the CDR3 is TGTGCCAGCAGCTCAAAGCGGGAGGCTACAGATACGCAGTATTTT.

To note about this clone: This may be a read error, as it is one base from a much larger clone. Other DNA sequences in the sample encode the same CDR3. The CDR3 nucleotides are TGTGCCAGCAGCTTGGTTCCGGGACAGGGGGCGGGGGGCTACACCTTC. Residues: CASSLVPGQGAGGYTF. V usage is TRBV5-6 and J usage is TRBJ1-2; 12 nucleotides align to TRBD1. CDR1 and CDR2 from the germline V gene are SGHDT and YYEEEE. Trimming took 0 bases from V and 8 from J; bases not matched to a gene: 8. CDR3 length: 16 residues.

The V and J genes are TRBV5-1 and TRBJ1-1, with a weak D call TRBD1 (6 bases). V was pared by 4 bases and J by 4 bases, with 11 bases between. The CDR3 has 13 residues. CDR1 is SGHRS, CDR2 YFSETQ, per germline. The CDR3 loop reads CASSRTGSTEAFF. The CDR3 region has the DNA TGCGCCAGCAGCCGAACAGGGTCCACTGAAGCTTTCTTT.